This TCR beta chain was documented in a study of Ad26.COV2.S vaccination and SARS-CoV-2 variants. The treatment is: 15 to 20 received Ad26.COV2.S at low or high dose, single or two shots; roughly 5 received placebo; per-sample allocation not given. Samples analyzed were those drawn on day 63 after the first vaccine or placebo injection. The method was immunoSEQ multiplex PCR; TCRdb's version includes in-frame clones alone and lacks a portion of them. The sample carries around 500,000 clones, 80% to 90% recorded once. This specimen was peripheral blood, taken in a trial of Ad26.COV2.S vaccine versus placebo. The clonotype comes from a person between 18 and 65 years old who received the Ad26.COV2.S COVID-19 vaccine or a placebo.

The CDR3 reads CASSVGEANAFF. CDR3 DNA sequence: TGTGCCAGCAGCGTGGGAGAGGCGAATGCTTTCTTT. V usage is TRBV5-6 and J usage is TRBJ1-1; D call uncertain. There are 12 residues in the CDR3. CDR1 SGHDT and CDR2 YYEEEE come from the germline V gene. The germline V and J ends were trimmed by 4 bases and 11 bases, with 15 bases remaining between them.